The present entry profiles one T cell receptor (beta chain) with its context. As yet, its antigen is unknown. This sample is drawn from a study of Ad26.COV2.S vaccination and SARS-CoV-2 variants. Study as a whole: The authors gave Ad26.COV2.S intramuscularly, either once or twice 56 days apart.

In germline, CDR1 is SGHRS, CDR2 YFSETQ. CDR3 length: 14 residues. Deletions cut 0 bases from V and 7 bases from J, with 13 bases between. Treatment: about 20 received Ad26.COV2.S at low or high dose, single or two shots; 5 received placebo; per-sample allocation not given. At day 63 after the first vaccine or placebo injection, samples were drawn. Boston supplied an adult donor aged 18-55 years. The table came from immunoSEQ multiplex PCR; TCRdb's copy has only in-frame clones and leaves some out. The sample consists of approximately 480,000 clones, around 90% of them appearing once. Study-wide results and limits: Vaccinated individuals (as opposed to placebo recipients) had higher spike-specific TCR breadth.

The receptor was isolated from a person aged 18 to 59 who received the Ad26.COV2.S COVID-19 vaccine or a placebo. V and J are TRBV5-1 and TRBJ1-2; D uncertain. The source material was peripheral blood, sampled in a trial of Ad26.COV2.S vaccine versus placebo. The chain's CDR3 is CASSLEAATGGYTF. The CDR3 DNA is TGCGCCAGCAGCTTGGAAGCCGCTACCGGTGGCTACACCTTC. The full variable domain, rest sourced from reference TRBV5-1 and TRBJ1-2, is KAGVTQTPRYLIKTRGQQVTLSCSPISGHRSVSWYQQTPGQGLQFLFEYFSETQRNKGNFPGRFSGRQFSNSRSEMNVSTLELGDSALYLCASSLEAATGGYTFGSGTRLTVV.